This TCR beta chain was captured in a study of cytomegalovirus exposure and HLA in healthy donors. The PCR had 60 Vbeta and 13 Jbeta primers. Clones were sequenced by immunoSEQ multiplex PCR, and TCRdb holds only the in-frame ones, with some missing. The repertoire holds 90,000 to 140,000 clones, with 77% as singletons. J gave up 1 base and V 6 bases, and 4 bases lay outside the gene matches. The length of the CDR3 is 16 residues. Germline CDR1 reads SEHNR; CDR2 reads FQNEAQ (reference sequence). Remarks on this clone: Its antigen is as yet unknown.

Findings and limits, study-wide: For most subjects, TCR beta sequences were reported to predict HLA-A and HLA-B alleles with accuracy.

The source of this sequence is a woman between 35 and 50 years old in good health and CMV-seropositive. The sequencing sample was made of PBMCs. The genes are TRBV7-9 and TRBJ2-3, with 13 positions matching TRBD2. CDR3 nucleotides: TGTGCCAGCAGGAAACTAGCGGGGGGGCGCACAGATACGCAGTATTTT. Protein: CASRKLAGGRTDTQYF.